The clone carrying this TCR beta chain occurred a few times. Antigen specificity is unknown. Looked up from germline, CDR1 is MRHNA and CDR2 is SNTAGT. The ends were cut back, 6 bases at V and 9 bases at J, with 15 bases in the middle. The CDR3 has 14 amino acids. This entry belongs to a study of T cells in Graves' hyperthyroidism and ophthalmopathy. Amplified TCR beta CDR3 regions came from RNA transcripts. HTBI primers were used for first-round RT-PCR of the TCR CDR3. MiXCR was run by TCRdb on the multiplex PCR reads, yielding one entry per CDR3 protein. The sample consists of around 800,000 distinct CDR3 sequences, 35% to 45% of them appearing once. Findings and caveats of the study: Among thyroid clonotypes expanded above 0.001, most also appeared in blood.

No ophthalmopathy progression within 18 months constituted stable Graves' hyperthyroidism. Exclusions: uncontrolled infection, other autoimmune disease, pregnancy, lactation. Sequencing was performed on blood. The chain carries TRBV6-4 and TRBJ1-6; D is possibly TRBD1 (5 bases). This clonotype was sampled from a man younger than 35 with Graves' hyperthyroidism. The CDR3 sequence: CASRPGPEVSPLHF. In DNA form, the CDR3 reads TGTGCCAGCAGGCCGGGACCGGAGGTTTCACCCCTCCACTTT.